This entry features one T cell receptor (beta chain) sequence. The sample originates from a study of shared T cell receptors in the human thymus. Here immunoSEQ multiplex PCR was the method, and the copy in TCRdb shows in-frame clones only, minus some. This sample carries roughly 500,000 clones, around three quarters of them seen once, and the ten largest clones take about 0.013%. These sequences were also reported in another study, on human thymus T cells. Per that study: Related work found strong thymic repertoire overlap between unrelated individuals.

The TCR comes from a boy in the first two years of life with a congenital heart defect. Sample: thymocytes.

CDR3 sequence: CASSSTLALSSYNEQFF. The CDR3, as DNA: TGTGCCAGCAGCTCAACCCTAGCGTTAAGCTCCTACAATGAGCAGTTCTTC. The rearrangement links TRBV11-2 to TRBJ2-1, with a possible D match to TRBD2 (6 bases). This CDR3 region has 17 residues. Trimming took 4 bases from V and 0 from J, leaving 16 bases between them. Germline CDR1 is SGHAT and CDR2 is FQNNGV.